One and the same sample provided the 18 T cell receptor beta chains below, sequenced in a study of shared clonotypes between healthy human individuals. CD45RO-negative CD8 cells positively selected for CCR7 made up the naive population, which excluded terminally differentiated effector memory CD45RA+ cells. Some clones are missing from TCRdb's copy, which holds only in-frame ones; the method was immunoSEQ multiplex PCR. Of about 2.1 million clones listed, 85% to 95% are singletons. Input material: naive CD8+ T cells from PBMCs. The receptors derive from a man younger than 30 in good health. Some clones in this sample may be carry-over from other donors' samples.

The chain links TRBV7-6 to TRBJ1-1; TRBD1 matches at 8 bases. J gave up 0 bases and V 7 bases, and 7 bases lay outside the gene matches. CDR1 is SGHVS and CDR2 is FNYEAQ in the germline V gene. The CDR3 is 15 amino acids. The CDR3 spells CASKQGGTVNTEAFF. CDR3 coding DNA: TGTGCCAGCAAACAGGGGGGTACAGTGAACACTGAAGCTTTCTTT.

Here the CDR3 DNA reads TGTGCCAGCAGCTTAACCCTTCCTTCCAGGGACCATTCCTACGAGCAGTACTTC. This gives the protein CASSLTLPSRDHSYEQYF. The rearrangement links TRBV7-2 to TRBJ2-7; the D call may be TRBD1 or TRBD2 (5 bases each). The germline gives CDR1 SGHTA, CDR2 FQGNSA. Trimming removed 2 bases from V and 1 base from J, with 21 bases in between. The CDR3 covers 18 residues.

This sequence joins TRBV7-6 and TRBJ2-2; 10 nucleotides align to TRBD1. The V and J ends lost 1 base and 5 bases, in that order; junction bases with no gene match: 4. Germline V gene data show CDR1 as SGHVS and CDR2 as FNYEAQ. CDR3 length: 16 amino acids. In nucleotides, the CDR3 is TGTGCCAGCAGCTTAGACCGGGACAGGGGAACCGGGGAGCTGTTTTTT. The encoded protein is CASSLDRDRGTGELFF.

This chain joins TRBV19 and TRBJ1-2; 7 nucleotides line up with TRBD1. CDR3 length: 15 amino acids. The trim removed 3 bases at V and 4 bases at J, leaving 8 bases unmatched. Germline CDR1 reads LNHDA; CDR2 reads SQIVND (reference sequence). The CDR3 DNA reads as TGTGCCAGTAGTATCGCGCAGGGGGAAGGCTATGGCTACACCTTC. Translated, it gives CASSIAQGEGYGYTF.

For the CDR3, the DNA is TGTGCCAGCCTGGGAGGGGTATACGAGCAGTACTTC. This sequence encodes CASLGGVYEQYF. V usage is TRBV11-2 and J usage is TRBJ2-7; 7 positions match TRBD2. Trimming cost V 8 bases and J 4 bases; bases outside gene matches: 5. In germline, CDR1 is SGHAT, CDR2 FQNNGV. This CDR3 spans 12 amino acids.

The chain uses TRBV19 and TRBJ2-6; D not resolved. The germline V gene has CDR1 LNHDA and CDR2 SQIVND (reference sequence). The CDR3 has 19 amino acids. Trimming left V 4 bases short and J 2 bases short, with 21 bases between. Written as DNA, the CDR3 is TGTGCCAGTAGTACCACCCCGGGCCCGCAAATCGCTGGGGCCAACGTCCTGACTTTC. Translated: CASSTTPGPQIAGANVLTF.

The J gene is TRBJ1-5, the V gene TRBV2; 8 nucleotides agree with TRBD1. V was clipped by 6 bases and J by 2 bases; unmatched bases: 15. CDR1 and CDR2 (germline): SNHLY, FYNNEI. The CDR3 totals 18 residues. CDR3 region: CASSGPGQVPLGNQPQHF. DNA of the CDR3: TGTGCCAGCAGCGGGCCGGGACAGGTTCCTTTAGGCAATCAGCCCCAGCATTTT. The full variable domain, its missing parts supplied by reference TRBV2 and TRBJ1-5, is EPEVTQTPSHQVTQMGQEVILRCVPISNHLYFYWYRQILGQKVEFLVSFYNNEISEKSEIFDDQFSVERPDGSNFTLKIRSTKLEDSAMYFCASSGPGQVPLGNQPQHFGDGTRLSIL.

The J gene is TRBJ2-5, the V gene TRBV19; the D is unclear. The CDR3 has 15 amino acids. Trimming removed 3 bases from V and 2 bases from J, with 13 bases in between. Germline values: CDR1 LNHDA, CDR2 SQIVND (reference sequence). The CDR3 DNA follows: TGTGCCAGTAGTATCGGTTCTGGATATCAAGAGACCCAGTACTTC. Encoded protein: CASSIGSGYQETQYF.

The chain combines TRBV19 with TRBJ1-1; 8 bases match TRBD1. CDR3 length: 15 amino acids. CDR1 is LNHDA, CDR2 SQIVND, per germline (reference sequence). The V gene end was trimmed by 5 bases and the J gene end by 3 bases; junction bases not matched to a gene: 8. CDR3 residues: CASSPAPGGHTEAFF. For the CDR3, the DNA is TGTGCCAGTAGTCCGGCTCCAGGGGGCCACACTGAAGCTTTCTTT. Drawing the rest from reference TRBV19 and TRBJ1-1, the complete variable domain is DGGITQSPKYLFRKEGQNVTLSCEQNLNHDAMYWYRQDPGQGLRLIYYSQIVNDFQKGDIAEGYSVSREKKESFPLTVTSAQKNPTAFYLCASSPAPGGHTEAFFGQGTRLTVV.

V is TRBV7-8 and J is TRBJ2-3; 12 nucleotides match TRBD2. V dropped 5 bases and J dropped 3; count of bases not matched to a gene: 3. Germline CDR1 reads SGHVS; CDR2 reads FQNEAQ. The CDR3 runs to 15 residues. CDR3 nucleotide sequence: TGTGCCAGCAGCCCACTAGCGGGAGGAACAGATACGCAGTATTTT. It encodes CASSPLAGGTDTQYF.

The J gene is TRBJ2-7, the V gene TRBV27; 9 nucleotides match TRBD2. With V trimmed by 5 bases and J by 1 base, 9 bases remained unmatched. The length of the CDR3 is 16 residues. Per the germline V gene, CDR1 is MNHEY and CDR2 is SMNVEV (reference sequence). CDR3 nucleotide sequence: TGTGCCAGCAGTCCATCTAGCGGGGTTAAATCCTACGAGCAGTACTTC. Residues: CASSPSSGVKSYEQYF.

J is TRBJ1-5 and V is TRBV28; 7 bases agree with TRBD1. Per the germline V gene, CDR1 is MDHEN and CDR2 is SYDVKM. The V and J ends lost 5 bases and 1 base, in that order; junction bases with no gene match: 5. The CDR3 loop spans 15 amino acids. CDR3 residues: CASSAQGRSNQPQHF. The CDR3 DNA reads TGTGCCAGCAGTGCACAGGGGAGGAGCAATCAGCCCCAGCATTTT.

V gene TRBV7-2 combines with J gene TRBJ2-1; either TRBD1 or TRBD2 may fit D (5 bases each). The CDR3 has 12 residues. Germline V lookup: CDR1 SGHTA, CDR2 FQGNSA. The V gene lost 3 bases and the J gene lost 10 bases, with 10 bases spanning the gap. CDR3: CASSFGTGEQFF. Written as DNA, the CDR3 is TGTGCCAGCAGCTTCGGGACGGGAGAGCAGTTCTTC.

The V gene is TRBV4-1, the J gene TRBJ2-7, with D unclear. This CDR3 has 13 amino acids. Germline V gives CDR1 MGHRA, CDR2 YSYEKL. With 5 bases removed from V and 7 bases from J, the gap between germline ends came to 15 bases. The CDR3 nucleotides are TGCGCCAGCAGCTACTCGAACGCTCGGGAGCAGTACTTC. Protein sequence: CASSYSNAREQYF.

The rearrangement uses TRBV5-4 and TRBJ2-1, with D uncertain. Per germline, CDR1 SGHNT and CDR2 YYREEE (reference sequence). This CDR3 contains 12 residues. The V end was cut by 4 bases, the J end by 6 bases, with 8 bases between. The CDR3 sequence is CASSQAINEQFF. The CDR3 nucleotides are TGTGCCAGCAGCCAGGCGATCAATGAGCAGTTCTTC. The variable domain in full, completed from reference TRBV5-4 and TRBJ2-1, reads ETGVTQSPTHLIKTRGQQVTLRCSSQSGHNTVSWYQQALGQGPQFIFQYYREEENGRGNFPPRFSGLQFPNYSSELNVNALELDDSALYLCASSQAINEQFFGPGTRLTVL.

The CDR3 DNA sequence: TGTGCCAGCAGCGCCGGAGGGGCAGATACGCAGTATTTT. Translated, it gives CASSAGGADTQYF. This rearrangement joins TRBV7-9 to TRBJ2-3; possible D gene TRBD2, 6 bases. CDR1 SEHNR and CDR2 FQNEAQ come from the germline V gene (reference sequence). Trimming removed 5 bases from V and 4 bases from J, with 10 bases in between. The CDR3 covers 13 residues.

The genes are TRBV25-1 and TRBJ2-3; D is ambiguous. V was cut by 3 bases and J by 1 base, with 20 bases left in between. Germline-derived CDR1 and CDR2 are MGHDK and SYGVNS. This CDR3 contains 18 residues. CDR3 region: CASSEDPYSAPGTDTQYF. Here the CDR3 DNA reads TGTGCCAGCAGTGAGGATCCCTACAGTGCCCCCGGCACAGATACGCAGTATTTT.

In its sample, this clone was seen once. V usage is TRBV27 and J usage is TRBJ2-3; D tentatively reads TRBD1 or TRBD2 (5 bases each). CDR1 and CDR2 (germline): MNHEY, SMNVEV (reference sequence). V was shortened by 5 bases and J by 2 bases, with 17 bases between the two germline ends. The CDR3 runs 16 residues. The CDR3 region has the DNA TGTGCCAGCAGTCCCCGCCGGGGCCTCTTCACAGATACGCAGTATTTT. It is translated as CASSPRRGLFTDTQYF.